What follows describes a single T cell receptor beta chain. This clone was recorded once. It lacks a known antigen. Per-base quality was not reported, and no clone a single base away is much larger than it. V is pared back by 5 bases and J by 3 bases, with 11 bases lying between the germline termini. Via the germline V gene (reference sequence), CDR1 is SEHNR and CDR2 FQNEAQ. CDR3 length: 15 amino acids, cysteine to phenylalanine. Only the CDR3 DNA stays, 45 bases, in frame from base 1. The data are from a study of shared clonotypes between healthy human individuals (dated by TCRdb to about 2020). For the wider study: A couple of women and a few men aged 18 to 49 years were included in the cohort. Per donor, three plates each were used for CD4 naive and CD4 memory, two for CD8 naive, and one for CD8 memory. The study deeply sequenced blood TCR repertoires of about five healthy adults to estimate repertoire size and the extent of clonotype sharing between individuals. To increase sequencing depth and limit assay-specific biases, TCR repertoire library preparation and sequencing were carried out by different laboratories using diverse techniques. Leukapheresis yielded between about 0.8 and 8.9 billion PBMCs per donor.

Using the deep immunoSEQ assay, multiplex PCR amplified TCR CDR3 regions from genomic DNA. Extracted genomic DNA from each cell subset was spread evenly across all wells of several immunoSEQ 96-well plates, with each plate serving as a replicate. For sorted subsets, each replicate PCR was loaded with around 200 ng genomic DNA, equivalent to approximately 33,000 T cell genomes. Purified libraries were quantified with a Qubit 3.0 fluorometer, sized on a Bioanalyzer 2100, and re-quantified with the KAPA Library Quantification kit. Each immunoSEQ 96-well plate was sequenced on its own single-read 150-cycle Illumina NextSeq 550 flow cell. On the study's bioinformatics: The immunoSEQ output contained only junctional sequences without quality scores, so filtering could not match that applied to full-length reads. To assign V/J genes and CDR3, sequences were annotated using PyIR, a Python wrapper for IgBLAST v1.9, with IMGT germline references. Reads were filtered out if the reads had weak V/J assignments (E-value above 1e-6), no CDR3, stop codons, out-of-frame junctions, or ambiguous translated residues. V3J clonotypes were defined as sequences sharing an identical inferred V gene, J gene, and CDR3 amino acid sequence. Percentage overlap between repertoires was calculated by dividing the number of shared unique clonotypes by the size of the smaller repertoire. RTK rarefaction, the Chao1 estimator, and Recon v2.1 estimates of unobserved clonotypes were used to assess repertoire richness. OLGA was used to compute generation probabilities for all TCRbeta clonotypes that the gDNA method yielded from a handful of donors. As stored in TCRdb, this immuneACCESS dataset retains in-frame rearrangements with V and J assigned. A fraction of the clones does not appear; measured against another copy, unresolved V genes explain less than half of the discrepancy, and the remainder lacks a known reason. The V and J calls and clone size come from that table; D and trimming were worked out from the DNA. The sample table contains roughly 2.5 million clones; only one count was recorded for roughly nine tenths of them. The leading ten clones occupy around 0.14% of the sample.

Overall study outcomes, separate from this receptor: Naive subsets generally had larger estimated clonotype richness than memory subsets did. Pairwise subsampling led to the expectation that sequencing depth would affect the degree of clonotype sharing among donors. Sampling was restricted to blood, and TCR repertoires in tissue are likely to differ from TCR repertoires in blood. Approximately 5% of naive CD4, 3.5% of naive CD8, about 2.1% of memory CD4, and around 0.42% of memory CD8 clonotypes were shared across several donors. Even with the large sequencing depth, rarefaction of the sorted-subset datasets indicated that sequencing was incomplete. Clonotypes shared by all four sorted-subset donors showed higher generation probabilities than non-shared clonotypes. The small number of donors limited the genetic and exposure-history diversity represented.

Healthy HIV-negative adults with no recently reported acute infections or vaccinations were included as donors. Every donor was a Caucasian adult residing in Nashville, Tennessee, USA. CD4+ T cells were enriched through magnetic negative selection, after which naive cells were positively selected on CD45RA and the remaining negative fraction served as the memory subset. Blood was obtained by leukapheresis, after which PBMCs were separated by Ficoll-Histopaque density gradient centrifugation and cryopreserved in liquid nitrogen vapor phase. Analytical flow cytometry was used to check the purity and quantity of each magnetically sorted T cell population. Genomic DNA was isolated from each sorted fraction and quantified by UV absorbance on a Nanodrop 2000c.

The receptor comes from a young man in good health. The sequencing sample was made of naive CD4+ T cells sorted from blood. The sample's cell subset or site, from its label and the paper: CD45RA+ positively selected. The rearranged chain carries TRBV7-9 and TRBJ1-6; there is no confident call for the D gene. The bases read TGTGCCAGCAGCCCGTCGGGGAACTATAATTCACCCCTCCACTTT. Its product reads: CASSPSGNYNSPLHF. With all but the CDR3 taken from the reference TRBV7-9 and TRBJ1-6 genes, the full variable domain is: DTGVSQNPRHKITKRGQNVTFRCDPISEHNRLYWYRQTLGQGPEFLTYFQNEAQLEKSRLLSDRFSAERPKGSFSTLEIQRTEQGDSAMYLCASSPSGNYNSPLHFGNGTRLTVT.